This passage covers 19 T cell receptor beta chains from one sample sequenced in a study of blood T cell repertoires in COVID-19. The data were produced by immunoSEQ multiplex PCR, yet TCRdb's version contains in-frame clones alone and is incomplete. The data contain fewer than 250,000 clones, 90% to 95% of them singletons. Sequences were obtained from peripheral blood. These TCRs come from a man younger than 45 with acute or convalescent COVID-19.

This chain links TRBV7-9 with TRBJ1-4; D remains ambiguous. The germline V gene encodes CDR1 SEHNR and CDR2 FQNEAQ (reference sequence). This CDR3 has 16 amino acids. Trimming took off 1 base at V and 8 bases at J, with 17 bases between the two ends. This CDR3 is CASSLVGGSAEEKLFF. CDR3 nucleotide sequence: TGTGCCAGCAGCTTAGTAGGCGGCTCAGCCGAAGAAAAACTGTTTTTT.

This chain connects TRBV3-1 (or the pseudogene TRBV3-2) to TRBJ1-2; D might be TRBD1 (5 bases). Per the germline V gene, CDR1 is LGHDT and CDR2 is YNNKEL (reference sequence). CDR3 length: 14 residues. V was cut by 4 bases and J by 1 base, with 10 bases left in between. The chain's CDR3 is CASSRGGYNYGYTF. The CDR3 DNA follows: TGTGCCAGCAGCCGCGGGGGTTATAACTATGGCTACACCTTC.

This sequence joins TRBV3-1 (or the pseudogene TRBV3-2) and TRBJ2-7, with D possibly matching TRBD2 (6 bases). V lost 1 base, J lost 0 bases, and 13 bases lay in between. The CDR3 runs to 16 residues. The V gene's germline CDR1 is LGHDT and CDR2 YNNKEL (reference sequence). This chain's CDR3 is CASSQVYGGSSYEQYF. The CDR3 nucleotides read TGTGCCAGCAGCCAAGTCTATGGGGGGAGCTCCTACGAGCAGTACTTC.

CDR3 coding DNA: TGTGCCAGCAGTCAGGGACTAGGGAACACTGAAGCTTTCTTT. Its protein product is CASSQGLGNTEAFF. The rearrangement joins TRBV28 to TRBJ1-1; TRBD1 is a possible D gene (5 bases). There are 14 residues in the CDR3. Germline values: CDR1 MDHEN, CDR2 SYDVKM. Trimming took 5 bases from V and 1 from J, leaving 11 bases between them.

The chain combines TRBV18 with TRBJ2-7, with 9 bases lining up with TRBD2. CDR1 and CDR2 (germline): KGHSH, LQKENI. V lost 6 bases, J lost 6 bases, and 9 bases stayed unmatched. CDR3 size: 14 residues. DNA of the CDR3: TGTGCCAGCTCCCGGGGGGGAGCGGGGGGCGAGCAGTACTTC. This encodes CASSRGGAGGEQYF.

This clone was observed a single time. The chain couples TRBV6-5 to TRBJ2-7; 8 positions agree with TRBD1. This CDR3 region has 15 residues. Trimming took 2 bases from V and 1 from J; bases not matched to a gene: 4. Germline V gene lookup returns CDR1 MNHEY and CDR2 SVGAGI. The CDR3 spells CASSYRTGSSYEQYF. The CDR3 DNA reads as TGTGCCAGCAGTTACAGGACAGGGTCATCCTACGAGCAGTACTTC.

The chain combines TRBV6-5 with TRBJ2-1; 8 nucleotides match TRBD2. The germline V gene encodes CDR1 MNHEY and CDR2 SVGAGI. CDR3 length: 15 amino acids. Unmatched junction bases numbered 5, after V lost 4 bases and J lost 3 bases. For the CDR3, the DNA is TGTGCCAGCAGTTTCCGGGGGGGAGACTACAATGAGCAGTTCTTC. Translating it yields CASSFRGGDYNEQFF.

CDR3 DNA sequence: TGTGCCAGCAACCCGGGACAGTTAATTGGCTACACCTTC. Residues: CASNPGQLIGYTF. The chain recombines TRBV9 with TRBJ1-2, with 7 positions matching TRBD1. This CDR3 contains 13 residues. Germline V gene sequence: CDR1 SGDLS, CDR2 YYNGEE. J was trimmed by 7 bases and V by 6 bases; bases with no gene match: 9.

This chain joins TRBV9 and TRBJ1-1; D gene unclear. Per germline, CDR1 SGDLS and CDR2 YYNGEE. V was shortened by 4 bases and J by 1 base, with 11 bases between the two germline ends. The CDR3 is 14 residues long. The CDR3 here is CASSTGGENTEAFF. The CDR3 DNA reads as TGTGCCAGCAGCACGGGAGGAGAGAACACTGAAGCTTTCTTT. Using reference TRBV9 and TRBJ1-1 for the parts outside the CDR3, the full variable domain is DSGVTQTPKHLITATGQRVTLRCSPRSGDLSVYWYQQSLDQGLQFLIQYYNGEERAKGNILERFSAQQFPDLHSELNLSSLELGDSALYFCASSTGGENTEAFFGQGTRLTVV.

V and J are TRBV5-1 and TRBJ1-6; D gene ambiguous. The CDR3 has 13 amino acids. Germline CDR1 and CDR2: SGHRS and YFSETQ. V lost 0 bases and J 7 bases, leaving 5 bases between the germline ends. This CDR3 is CASSLATNSPLHF. The CDR3 DNA follows: TGCGCCAGCAGCTTGGCTACGAATTCACCCCTCCACTTT.

This clone was recorded once. V and J are TRBV27 and TRBJ2-7, with D uncertain. This CDR3 region has 12 residues. Per germline, CDR1 MNHEY and CDR2 SMNVEV (reference sequence). Trimming cost V 4 bases and J 1 base, with 5 bases left between them. Here the CDR3 DNA reads TGTGCCAGCAGTTCCCAATCCTACGAGCAGTACTTC. Encoded protein: CASSSQSYEQYF.

The chain has TRBV7-8 and TRBJ2-2; TRBD1 matches at 8 bases. Germline lookup yields CDR1 SGHVS and CDR2 FQNEAQ. The CDR3 is 16 amino acids. Trimming removed 4 bases from V and 7 bases from J; junction bases left unmatched: 11. CDR3 sequence: CASSSKRTGNIGELFF. Written as DNA, the CDR3 is TGTGCCAGCAGCTCCAAACGGACAGGGAATATCGGGGAGCTGTTTTTT.

The chain recombines TRBV19 with TRBJ1-1; D might be TRBD1 (6 bases). CDR1 and CDR2 (germline): LNHDA, SQIVND (reference sequence). The CDR3 contains 14 residues. The germline V and J ends were trimmed by 7 bases and 8 bases, with 20 bases remaining between them. CDR3 in DNA: TGTGCCAGTAATACTATTGACAGGCTAGGGGAAGCTTTCTTT. It is translated as CASNTIDRLGEAFF.

This chain links TRBV5-6 with TRBJ2-7, with TRBD1 as a possible D gene (6 bases). Trimming stripped 4 bases from V and 3 bases from J, with 11 bases between. CDR1 and CDR2 (germline): SGHDT, YYEEEE. This CDR3 comprises 13 residues. The CDR3 nucleotides read TGTGCCAGCAGCCCCGTGACAGGCTACGAGCAGTACTTC. Its protein is CASSPVTGYEQYF.

The chain links TRBV5-1 to TRBJ2-3, with D possibly TRBD2 on 6 matching bases. The CDR3 contains 17 residues. Trimming took off 3 bases at V and 3 bases at J, with 20 bases between the two ends. The germline V gene encodes CDR1 SGHRS and CDR2 YFSETQ. Written as DNA, the CDR3 is TGCGCCAGCAGCTACTTAAGCAGCGGAGGGCCAACAGATACGCAGTATTTT. This translates into CASSYLSSGGPTDTQYF.

The table lists this clone with a count of one. V usage is TRBV19 and J usage is TRBJ1-6; 7 bases fit TRBD1. The CDR3 totals 14 residues. The germline gives CDR1 LNHDA, CDR2 SQIVND (reference sequence). J gave up 7 bases and V 7 bases, and 7 bases lay outside the gene matches. The CDR3 loop reads CASTSGTANSPLHF. The CDR3 DNA is TGTGCCAGTACCTCCGGGACAGCCAATTCACCCCTCCACTTT. The full variable domain, completed using reference TRBV19 and TRBJ1-6, is DGGITQSPKYLFRKEGQNVTLSCEQNLNHDAMYWYRQDPGQGLRLIYYSQIVNDFQKGDIAEGYSVSREKKESFPLTVTSAQKNPTAFYLCASTSGTANSPLHFGNGTRLTVT.

The genes are TRBV7-2 and TRBJ2-7; D is undetermined. Trimming shortened V by 0 bases and J by 2 bases, and 5 bases separated the two germline ends. CDR1 is SGHTA, CDR2 FQGNSA, per germline. The length of the CDR3 is 13 residues. The CDR3 sequence: CASSLAQTYEQYF. CDR3 sequence (DNA): TGTGCCAGCAGCTTAGCACAGACCTACGAGCAGTACTTC.

This rearrangement joins TRBV18 to TRBJ2-3; no clear D gene. V shed 3 bases and J shed 2 bases, with 12 bases lying between them. Germline V gene sequence: CDR1 KGHSH, CDR2 LQKENI. The CDR3 has 15 amino acids. The DNA of the CDR3 is TGTGCCAGCTCACCTCCCTCCAGGATCACAGATACGCAGTATTTT. Encoded protein: CASSPPSRITDTQYF.

The chain employs TRBV10-1 and TRBJ2-1, with TRBD2 identical over 14 bases. Trimming removed 4 bases from V and 5 bases from J; junction bases left unmatched: 4. This CDR3 is built from 16 residues. Germline V gives CDR1 WNHNN, CDR2 SYGVQD (reference sequence). The CDR3 is CASSGGLAGGDNEQFF. CDR3 DNA sequence: TGCGCCAGCAGTGGAGGACTAGCGGGAGGAGACAATGAGCAGTTCTTC.